These T cell receptor beta chains were read from a single sample in a study of blood T cell repertoires in COVID-19. Using immunoSEQ multiplex PCR, the repertoire was profiled, and TCRdb retains in-frame clones only, with some absent. The profile shows 300,000 to 400,000 clones, about 88% of them singletons. Sequencing input: peripheral blood. These receptor sequences come from a woman between 55 and 75 years old with COVID-19, enrolled during active disease. Both conserved end residues are trimmed from each CDR3. Each record gives: CDR3 protein, J gene, V gene.

CDR3aa: ASSLDARGFSYEQY
j_gene: TRBJ2-7
v_gene: TRBV11-2

CDR3aa: ASSSRDSWEQF
j_gene: TRBJ2-1
v_gene: TRBV7-3

CDR3aa: ASSPWTGANSPLH
j_gene: TRBJ1-6
v_gene: TRBV11-1

CDR3aa: ASSLDRGRTEAF
j_gene: TRBJ1-1
v_gene: TRBV4-3

CDR3aa: ASRREGANNSPLH
j_gene: TRBJ1-6
v_gene: TRBV19

CDR3aa: SVAGQPQH
j_gene: TRBJ1-5
v_gene: TRBV20-1

CDR3aa: ASTIFSYGYT
j_gene: TRBJ1-2
v_gene: TRBV7-9

CDR3aa: ASSQLSGGGTGELF
j_gene: TRBJ2-2
v_gene: TRBV4-1

CDR3aa: ASSHGQGNYGYT
j_gene: TRBJ1-2
v_gene: TRBV7-2

CDR3aa: ASSHSIAGDYEQY
j_gene: TRBJ2-7
v_gene: TRBV4-1

CDR3aa: ASSLTGNSGANVLT
j_gene: TRBJ2-6
v_gene: TRBV7-3

CDR3aa: ASRSRTGFSNQPQH
j_gene: TRBJ1-5
v_gene: TRBV2

CDR3aa: ASSDGEYNEQF
j_gene: TRBJ2-1
v_gene: TRBV6-4

CDR3aa: ASSVGGVSSYEQY
j_gene: TRBJ2-7
v_gene: TRBV9

CDR3aa: ASRLGQGGGYT
j_gene: TRBJ1-2
v_gene: TRBV6-5

CDR3aa: ASSIDPGSGANVLT
j_gene: TRBJ2-6
v_gene: TRBV19

CDR3aa: ASTPGEGWY
j_gene: TRBJ2-7
v_gene: TRBV6-5

CDR3aa: AWSALNKETQY
j_gene: TRBJ2-5
v_gene: TRBV30

CDR3aa: ASSSRRGRGNQPQH
j_gene: TRBJ1-5
v_gene: TRBV19

CDR3aa: ASSLQGYETQY
j_gene: TRBJ2-5
v_gene: TRBV11-2

CDR3aa: ASSQGQGVIPYEQY
j_gene: TRBJ2-7
v_gene: TRBV3-1/TRBV3-2

CDR3aa: ASNRPGGGAEAF
j_gene: TRBJ1-1
v_gene: TRBV6-5

CDR3aa: ASSRTGVGLAGELF
j_gene: TRBJ2-2
v_gene: TRBV7-2

CDR3aa: ALNYFLVSTEAF
j_gene: TRBJ1-1
v_gene: TRBV30

CDR3aa: ASSPYAGGGFNEQF
j_gene: TRBJ2-1
v_gene: TRBV10-1

CDR3aa: ASRPRTSGEDTQY
j_gene: TRBJ2-3
v_gene: TRBV27

CDR3aa: ASSGGPLMNTEAF
j_gene: TRBJ1-1
v_gene: TRBV7-6

CDR3aa: ASTVLAGSTGELF
j_gene: TRBJ2-2
v_gene: TRBV27

CDR3aa: ASSYTRQGKAF
j_gene: TRBJ1-1
v_gene: TRBV6-5

CDR3aa: ASEGTGGPGELF
j_gene: TRBJ2-2
v_gene: TRBV7-2

CDR3aa: ASKEVRLGNGYT
j_gene: TRBJ1-2
v_gene: TRBV19

CDR3aa: ASSSPGLASTDTQY
j_gene: TRBJ2-3
v_gene: TRBV5-4

CDR3aa: ASSPPGTRSGANVLT
j_gene: TRBJ2-6
v_gene: TRBV7-9

CDR3aa: ASSESQYPETSGNTIY
j_gene: TRBJ1-3
v_gene: TRBV2

CDR3aa: ASSQEDRVGSYEQY
j_gene: TRBJ2-7
v_gene: TRBV4-1

CDR3aa: ASKDREETQY
j_gene: TRBJ2-5
v_gene: TRBV12-3/TRBV12-4

CDR3aa: ASSYISGGQYNEQF
j_gene: TRBJ2-1
v_gene: TRBV6-5

CDR3aa: AWTRFATNEKLF
j_gene: TRBJ1-4
v_gene: TRBV30

CDR3aa: ASSLAFRSGQVQETQY
j_gene: TRBJ2-5
v_gene: TRBV11-3

CDR3aa: ASSAGINSPLH
j_gene: TRBJ1-6
v_gene: TRBV9

CDR3aa: ASTLGLSYGYT
j_gene: TRBJ1-2
v_gene: TRBV19

CDR3aa: ASSLANRANTEAF
j_gene: TRBJ1-1
v_gene: TRBV5-4